This T cell receptor beta chain was observed in a study of human T cells and chemical hapten exposure. In its sample, this clonotype was seen many times. Individual cDNA molecules in this library carried unique molecular identifiers. TCRdb itself ran the RACE reads through MiXCR, one entry per CDR3 protein. The repertoire has some 360,000 distinct CDR3 sequences, 4% to 6% of them found once; the top ten carry around 2.6%. Germline V lookup: CDR1 SGHTA, CDR2 FQGNSA. CDR3 size: 13 residues. Trimming removed 3 bases at V and 4 bases at J, with 9 bases between. Time point of the sample: pre-sensitization, week 0. Specified treatment: therapeutic diphenylcyclopropenone sensitization with weekly scalp DPC.

This sequence joins TRBV7-2 and TRBJ1-2; D is uncertain. The TCR comes from a woman aged 50 to 65 with alopecia areata. Some clones in this sample may be carry-over from other donors' samples. The sample in question was whole blood, obtained in connection with sensitization to the hapten diphenylcyclopropenone (DPC). The CDR3 is CASSFSGFYGYTF. As DNA, the CDR3 is TGTGCCAGCAGCTTCTCAGGCTTCTATGGCTACACCTTC.